A selection of T cell receptor beta chains follows, all from one sample in a study of blood T cell repertoires in COVID-19. TCRdb's copy holds only in-frame clones and misses some; the assay was immunoSEQ multiplex PCR. This table holds about 250,000 clones, approximately 83% found once. The sequencing input was PBMCs or T cells enriched from blood (not recorded which). The receptors shown here come from a man aged 50 to 60 who had recovered from COVID-19. Each CDR3 is given with its conserved first and last residue. D genes are given only for firm matches. Expanded clones get a size class; other rows say once, few or many, or leave the size out.

D gene: TRBD2; clone size: -; J gene: TRBJ2-7; V gene: TRBV18; CDR3 protein: CASSPREGEQYF; CDR3 DNA: TGTGCCAGCTCACCACGGGAGGGCGAGCAGTACTTC
D gene: -; clone size: -; J gene: TRBJ2-1; V gene: TRBV19; CDR3 protein: CACSSRGARNNEQFF; CDR3 DNA: TGTGCCTGCTCATCCCGGGGGGCTCGGAACAATGAGCAGTTCTTC
D gene: -; clone size: once; J gene: TRBJ1-1; V gene: TRBV18; CDR3 protein: CASSPRRSPPEAFF; CDR3 DNA: TGTGCCAGCTCCCCCAGGAGGTCCCCACCTGAAGCTTTCTTT
D gene: -; clone size: -; J gene: TRBJ2-7; V gene: TRBV5-1; CDR3 protein: CASSLAGGLEQYF; CDR3 DNA: TGCGCCAGCAGCTTGGCCGGGGGGCTCGAGCAGTACTTC
D gene: -; clone size: -; J gene: TRBJ1-2; V gene: TRBV24-1; CDR3 protein: CATRASPSNYGYTF; CDR3 DNA: TGTGCCACCAGGGCCTCACCGTCTAACTATGGCTACACCTTC
D gene: TRBD1; clone size: -; J gene: TRBJ2-2; V gene: TRBV9; CDR3 protein: CASKRTGEELFF; CDR3 DNA: TGTGCCAGCAAAAGGACAGGGGAGGAGCTGTTTTTT
D gene: TRBD1; clone size: -; J gene: TRBJ1-1; V gene: TRBV7-7; CDR3 protein: CASTDLRDRGISEAFF; CDR3 DNA: TGTGCTAGCACCGACCTTCGGGACAGGGGTATCTCTGAAGCTTTCTTT
D gene: TRBD2; clone size: -; J gene: TRBJ2-3; V gene: TRBV25-1; CDR3 protein: CASSEPRAGGHKADTQYF; CDR3 DNA: TGTGCCAGCAGTGAACCGAGAGCGGGGGGGCATAAAGCAGATACGCAGTATTTT
D gene: -; clone size: -; J gene: TRBJ2-3; V gene: TRBV6-2/TRBV6-3; CDR3 protein: CASSNPGGQLYTQYF; CDR3 DNA: TGTGCCAGCAGTAATCCCGGGGGGCAGTTGTATACGCAGTATTTT
D gene: -; clone size: -; J gene: TRBJ1-1; V gene: TRBV3-1/TRBV3-2; CDR3 protein: CASSQDRISSTEAFF; CDR3 DNA: TGTGCCAGCAGCCAAGATCGTATATCGAGCACTGAAGCTTTCTTT
D gene: TRBD1; clone size: -; J gene: TRBJ1-5; V gene: TRBV19; CDR3 protein: CASTDRGHQPQHF; CDR3 DNA: TGTGCCAGTACCGACAGGGGGCATCAGCCCCAGCATTTT
D gene: -; clone size: -; J gene: TRBJ1-3; V gene: TRBV3-1/TRBV3-2; CDR3 protein: CASSQAQTSGNTIYF; CDR3 DNA: TGTGCCAGCAGCCAAGCACAAACCTCTGGAAACACCATATATTTT
D gene: TRBD1; clone size: -; J gene: TRBJ1-2; V gene: TRBV5-1; CDR3 protein: CASSPPGQGLYGYTF; CDR3 DNA: TGCGCCAGCAGCCCGCCGGGACAGGGCCTCTATGGCTACACCTTC
D gene: -; clone size: many; J gene: TRBJ2-7; V gene: TRBV7-9; CDR3 protein: CASSPGTSPAGEQYF; CDR3 DNA: TGTGCCAGCAGCCCCGGGACAAGCCCAGCCGGCGAGCAGTACTTC
D gene: TRBD2; clone size: -; J gene: TRBJ2-5; V gene: TRBV20-1; CDR3 protein: CSASILAGGLKGETQYF; CDR3 DNA: TGCAGTGCTAGTATCCTAGCGGGAGGGCTGAAGGGGGAGACCCAGTACTTC
D gene: -; clone size: -; J gene: TRBJ1-2; V gene: TRBV7-2; CDR3 protein: CASSLEGVWDGYTF; CDR3 DNA: TGTGCCAGCAGCTTAGAAGGGGTTTGGGATGGCTACACCTTC
D gene: TRBD1; clone size: -; J gene: TRBJ2-7; V gene: TRBV29-1; CDR3 protein: CSVVRQGASYEQYF; CDR3 DNA: TGCAGCGTCGTCAGACAGGGGGCGAGTTACGAGCAGTACTTC
D gene: -; clone size: -; J gene: TRBJ2-7; V gene: TRBV6-5; CDR3 protein: CASSWGDEQYF; CDR3 DNA: TGTGCCAGCAGTTGGGGGGACGAGCAGTACTTC
D gene: TRBD1; clone size: -; J gene: TRBJ2-5; V gene: TRBV12-3/TRBV12-4; CDR3 protein: CASSLTGGETQYF; CDR3 DNA: TGTGCCAGCAGTCTGACAGGGGGAGAGACCCAGTACTTC
D gene: TRBD2; clone size: -; J gene: TRBJ2-1; V gene: TRBV7-3; CDR3 protein: CASSPPGSGRVEQFF; CDR3 DNA: TGTGCCAGCAGCCCTCCAGGGAGCGGGAGGGTCGAGCAGTTCTTC
D gene: -; clone size: -; J gene: TRBJ1-5; V gene: TRBV6-5; CDR3 protein: CASRDGNSNQPQHF; CDR3 DNA: TGTGCCAGCAGGGACGGGAATAGCAATCAGCCCCAGCATTTT
D gene: TRBD1; clone size: few; J gene: TRBJ1-2; V gene: TRBV9; CDR3 protein: CASSVHRDRRIYGYTF; CDR3 DNA: TGTGCCAGCAGCGTTCACCGGGACAGGAGGATCTATGGCTACACCTTC
D gene: -; clone size: -; J gene: TRBJ2-7; V gene: TRBV19; CDR3 protein: CASSTDSYEQYF; CDR3 DNA: TGTGCCAGTAGTACGGACAGCTACGAGCAGTACTTC
D gene: -; clone size: -; J gene: TRBJ2-5; V gene: TRBV5-1; CDR3 protein: CASSFEGLKETQYF; CDR3 DNA: TGCGCCAGCAGCTTCGAGGGCCTTAAAGAGACCCAGTACTTC
D gene: -; clone size: many; J gene: TRBJ1-1; V gene: TRBV24-1; CDR3 protein: CATSKGGFTEAFF; CDR3 DNA: TGTGCCACTTCTAAGGGGGGGTTTACTGAAGCTTTCTTT
D gene: TRBD2; clone size: -; J gene: TRBJ2-2; V gene: TRBV7-7; CDR3 protein: CASSLLAGANTGELFF; CDR3 DNA: TGTGCTAGCAGCTTACTAGCGGGCGCGAACACCGGGGAGCTGTTTTTT
D gene: -; clone size: once; J gene: TRBJ2-4; V gene: TRBV6-5; CDR3 protein: CASSYSGRKNIQYF; CDR3 DNA: TGTGCCAGCAGTTACTCGGGGCGGAAAAACATTCAGTACTTC
D gene: TRBD2; clone size: -; J gene: TRBJ2-2; V gene: TRBV5-5; CDR3 protein: CASSLMAGGFTGELFF; CDR3 DNA: TGTGCCAGCAGCTTGATGGCGGGGGGGTTCACCGGGGAGCTGTTTTTT
D gene: -; clone size: once; J gene: TRBJ2-3; V gene: TRBV12-2; CDR3 protein: CASRRGLAEGTDTQYF; CDR3 DNA: TGTGCAAGTCGCCGTGGACTAGCGGAAGGCACAGATACGCAGTATTTT
D gene: -; clone size: -; J gene: TRBJ1-6; V gene: TRBV2; CDR3 protein: CASQGFRSPLHF; CDR3 DNA: TGTGCCAGCCAGGGCTTTCGATCACCCCTCCACTTT
D gene: TRBD1; clone size: -; J gene: TRBJ2-1; V gene: TRBV11-2; CDR3 protein: CASSPGVTGGRDDEQFF; CDR3 DNA: TGTGCCAGCAGCCCGGGGGTGACAGGGGGCCGGGACGATGAGCAGTTCTTC
D gene: TRBD1; clone size: -; J gene: TRBJ2-1; V gene: TRBV7-3; CDR3 protein: CASSPTGDSYNEQFF; CDR3 DNA: TGTGCCAGCAGCCCCACAGGGGATTCCTACAATGAGCAGTTCTTC
D gene: TRBD1; clone size: -; J gene: TRBJ1-4; V gene: TRBV19; CDR3 protein: CASRPGTGLATNEKLFF; CDR3 DNA: TGTGCCAGTAGGCCCGGGACAGGGCTTGCAACTAATGAAAAACTGTTTTTT
D gene: -; clone size: once; J gene: TRBJ1-1; V gene: TRBV19; CDR3 protein: CASSIRGLAGSEAFF; CDR3 DNA: TGTGCCAGTAGCATAAGGGGCCTGGCGGGGTCTGAAGCTTTCTTT
D gene: TRBD2; clone size: -; J gene: TRBJ2-1; V gene: TRBV11-1; CDR3 protein: CASSKGTSGGINEQFF; CDR3 DNA: TGTGCCAGCAGCAAGGGGACTAGCGGGGGGATCAATGAGCAGTTCTTC
D gene: -; clone size: -; J gene: TRBJ1-4; V gene: TRBV11-3; CDR3 protein: CASSLRPRQDLEKLFF; CDR3 DNA: TGTGCCAGCAGCTTAAGACCGAGGCAGGACTTAGAAAAACTGTTTTTT
D gene: -; clone size: -; J gene: TRBJ1-6; V gene: TRBV27; CDR3 protein: CASSFQGPNSPLHF; CDR3 DNA: TGTGCCAGCAGTTTCCAGGGGCCGAATTCACCCCTCCACTTT
D gene: TRBD2; clone size: -; J gene: TRBJ2-2; V gene: TRBV11-2; CDR3 protein: CASSPSGVNTGELFF; CDR3 DNA: TGTGCCAGCAGTCCTAGCGGGGTGAACACCGGGGAGCTGTTTTTT
D gene: -; clone size: -; J gene: TRBJ1-2; V gene: TRBV27; CDR3 protein: CASSFSGQTNYGYTF; CDR3 DNA: TGTGCCAGCAGTTTCTCAGGACAGACTAACTATGGCTACACCTTC
D gene: TRBD1; clone size: -; J gene: TRBJ1-1; V gene: TRBV27; CDR3 protein: CASSPQLTGVLPEAFF; CDR3 DNA: TGTGCCAGCAGTCCTCAATTGACAGGGGTCTTACCTGAAGCTTTCTTT
D gene: -; clone size: -; J gene: TRBJ1-1; V gene: TRBV3-1/TRBV3-2; CDR3 protein: CASSQENGEAFF; CDR3 DNA: TGTGCCAGCAGCCAAGAAAACGGTGAAGCTTTCTTT
D gene: -; clone size: -; J gene: TRBJ1-5; V gene: TRBV29-1; CDR3 protein: CSVRGSNQPQHF; CDR3 DNA: TGCAGCGTTCGCGGGAGCAATCAGCCCCAGCATTTT
D gene: -; clone size: once; J gene: TRBJ2-3; V gene: TRBV13; CDR3 protein: CASSSGSPDSTDTQYF; CDR3 DNA: TGTGCCAGCAGCTCAGGCTCGCCGGACTCCACAGATACGCAGTATTTT
D gene: TRBD1; clone size: many; J gene: TRBJ2-7; V gene: TRBV5-4; CDR3 protein: CASSPAGQGHEQYF; CDR3 DNA: TGTGCCAGCAGCCCGGCCGGACAGGGCCACGAGCAGTACTTC
D gene: TRBD1; clone size: once; J gene: TRBJ1-3; V gene: TRBV5-4; CDR3 protein: CASSLRDRSGNTIYF; CDR3 DNA: TGTGCCAGCAGCCTCCGGGACAGGTCTGGAAACACCATATATTTT
D gene: -; clone size: -; J gene: TRBJ1-1; V gene: TRBV9; CDR3 protein: CASSVSLGPWGGALNTEAFF; CDR3 DNA: TGTGCCAGCAGCGTCTCCCTGGGCCCCTGGGGCGGAGCCCTGAACACTGAAGCTTTCTTT
D gene: -; clone size: -; J gene: TRBJ2-3; V gene: TRBV19; CDR3 protein: CASSSGMGGTDTQYF; CDR3 DNA: TGTGCCAGTAGTAGCGGGATGGGCGGCACAGATACGCAGTATTTT
D gene: TRBD2; clone size: -; J gene: TRBJ2-7; V gene: TRBV27; CDR3 protein: CASSLTSGEQYF; CDR3 DNA: TGTGCCAGCAGCCTCACTAGCGGCGAGCAGTACTTC
D gene: -; clone size: once; J gene: TRBJ2-2; V gene: TRBV5-1; CDR3 protein: CASSLAQGSTGELFF; CDR3 DNA: TGCGCCAGCAGCTTGGCACAGGGTAGCACCGGGGAGCTGTTTTTT